The clone carrying this T cell receptor (beta chain) was detected once. The source of the sample is a study of shared clonotypes between healthy human individuals. Some clones are missing from TCRdb's copy, which holds only in-frame ones; the method was immunoSEQ multiplex PCR. The data contain 450,000 to 600,000 clones, 79% of them singletons. The CDR3 extends over 12 amino acids. Per germline, CDR1 MNHNS and CDR2 SASEGT. Trimming removed 3 bases at V and 4 bases at J, with 3 bases between. The sample was PBMCs. The clonotype originates from a woman aged 40 to 55 in good health. Some clones in this sample may be carry-over from other donors' samples. The rearrangement uses TRBV6-1 and TRBJ2-2; no firm D call. The CDR3 nucleotides are TGTGCCAGCAGTGACTCCACCGGGGAGCTGTTTTTT. Protein product: CASSDSTGELFF.